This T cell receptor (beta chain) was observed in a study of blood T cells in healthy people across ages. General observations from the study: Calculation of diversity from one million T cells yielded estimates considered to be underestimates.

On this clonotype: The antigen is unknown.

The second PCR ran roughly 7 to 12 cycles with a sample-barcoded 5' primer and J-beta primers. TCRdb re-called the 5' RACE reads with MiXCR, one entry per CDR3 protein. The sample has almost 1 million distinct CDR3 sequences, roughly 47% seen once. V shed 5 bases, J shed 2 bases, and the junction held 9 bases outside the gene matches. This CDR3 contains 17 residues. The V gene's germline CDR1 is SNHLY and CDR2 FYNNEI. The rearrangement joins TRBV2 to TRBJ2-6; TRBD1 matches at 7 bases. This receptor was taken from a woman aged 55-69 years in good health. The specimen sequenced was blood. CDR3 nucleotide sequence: TGTGCCAGCAGTCGACAGGGCGGTCTAACTGGGGCCAACGTCCTGACTTTC. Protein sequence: CASSRQGGLTGANVLTF.